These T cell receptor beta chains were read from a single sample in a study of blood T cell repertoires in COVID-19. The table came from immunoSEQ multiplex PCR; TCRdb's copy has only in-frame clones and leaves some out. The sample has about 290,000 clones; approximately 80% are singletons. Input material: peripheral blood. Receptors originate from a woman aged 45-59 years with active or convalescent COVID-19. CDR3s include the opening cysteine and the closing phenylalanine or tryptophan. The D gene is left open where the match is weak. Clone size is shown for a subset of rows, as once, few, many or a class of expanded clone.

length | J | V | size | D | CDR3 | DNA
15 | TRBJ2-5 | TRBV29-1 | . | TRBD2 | CSVGGLAGVWETQYF | TGCAGCGTTGGCGGGCTAGCGGGAGTCTGGGAGACCCAGTACTTC
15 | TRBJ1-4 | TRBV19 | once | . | CASMEGATLNEKLFF | TGTGCCAGTATGGAAGGAGCTACCCTGAATGAAAAACTGTTTTTT
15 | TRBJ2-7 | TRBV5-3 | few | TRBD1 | CARRPGQGKGYEQYF | TGTGCCAGAAGGCCTGGACAGGGAAAGGGCTACGAGCAGTACTTC
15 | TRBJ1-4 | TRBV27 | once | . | CASSNLGQGGEKLFF | TGTGCCAGCAGTAATTTAGGGCAGGGAGGCGAAAAACTGTTTTTT
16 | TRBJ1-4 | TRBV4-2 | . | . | CASSPRIGSTNEKLFF | TGTGCCAGCAGCCCGAGGATAGGCTCAACTAATGAAAAACTGTTTTTT
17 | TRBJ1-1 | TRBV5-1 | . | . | CASSLNGVLVGNTEAFF | TGCGCCAGCAGCTTGAACGGGGTCTTGGTAGGGAACACTGAAGCTTTCTTT
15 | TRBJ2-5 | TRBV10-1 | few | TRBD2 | CASSETSGRGETQYF | TGCGCCAGCAGTGAAACTAGCGGGAGAGGAGAGACCCAGTACTTC
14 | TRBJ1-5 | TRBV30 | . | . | CAPSGGVINQPQHF | TGTGCCCCCAGTGGGGGGGTAATCAATCAGCCCCAGCATTTT
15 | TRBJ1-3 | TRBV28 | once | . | CASSLGTFSGNTIYF | TGTGCCAGCAGTTTGGGCACATTCTCTGGAAACACCATATATTTT
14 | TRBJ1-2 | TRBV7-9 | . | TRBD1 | CASSLAGTAYGYTF | TGTGCCAGCAGCTTAGCGGGGACAGCCTATGGCTACACCTTC
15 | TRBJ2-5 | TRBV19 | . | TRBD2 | CASSRGSGYQETQYF | TGTGCCAGTAGTCGCGGTAGCGGGTATCAAGAGACCCAGTACTTC
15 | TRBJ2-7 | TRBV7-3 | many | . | CASSLFPGRSYEQYF | TGTGCCAGCAGCTTATTTCCAGGGAGGTCTTACGAGCAGTACTTC
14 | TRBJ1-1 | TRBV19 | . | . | CASSPEILGTEAFF | TGTGCCAGTAGTCCCGAAATCCTCGGCACTGAAGCTTTCTTT
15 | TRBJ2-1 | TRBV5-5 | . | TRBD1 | CASQGAVSSYNEQFF | TGTGCCAGCCAGGGGGCGGTTTCCTCCTACAATGAGCAGTTCTTC
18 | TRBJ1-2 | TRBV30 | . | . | CAWSVGRETSLGHYGYTF | TGTGCCTGGAGTGTTGGGAGAGAAACTTCGTTAGGGCACTATGGCTACACCTTC
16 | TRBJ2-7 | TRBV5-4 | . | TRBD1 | CASSGGQGGVHYEQYF | TGTGCCAGCAGCGGCGGACAGGGCGGGGTTCACTACGAGCAGTACTTC
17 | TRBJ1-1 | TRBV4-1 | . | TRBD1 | CASSQLQGANSNTEAFF | TGCGCCAGCAGCCAGCTACAGGGGGCGAATTCGAACACTGAAGCTTTCTTT
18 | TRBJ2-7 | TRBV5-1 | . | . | CASSLGRGAEFTTGEQYF | TGCGCCAGCAGCTTGGGTCGGGGGGCAGAATTCACTACTGGCGAGCAGTACTTC
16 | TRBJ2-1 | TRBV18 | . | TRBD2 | CASSPLPGSGHNEQFF | TGTGCCAGCTCACCACTCCCGGGTAGCGGGCACAATGAGCAGTTCTTC
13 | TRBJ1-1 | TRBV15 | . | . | CATSTRTTPEAFF | TGTGCCACCAGCACCCGAACGACTCCGGAAGCTTTCTTT
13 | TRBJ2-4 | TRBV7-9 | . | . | CASSLQALNIQYF | TGTGCCAGCAGCCTGCAAGCCCTAAACATTCAGTACTTC
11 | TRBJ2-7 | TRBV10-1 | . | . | CARSGPGEQYF | TGCGCCCGCAGTGGCCCGGGGGAGCAGTACTTC
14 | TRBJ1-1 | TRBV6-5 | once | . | CASSTSRGITEAFF | TGTGCCAGCAGTACCTCTCGGGGGATCACTGAAGCTTTCTTT
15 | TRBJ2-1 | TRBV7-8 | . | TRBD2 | CATRGGRYEHNEQFF | TGTGCCACCCGGGGGGGTCGCTACGAGCACAATGAGCAGTTCTTC
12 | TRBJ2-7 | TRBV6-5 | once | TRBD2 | CASSAGGTEQYF | TGTGCCAGCAGCGCGGGAGGTACTGAGCAGTACTTC
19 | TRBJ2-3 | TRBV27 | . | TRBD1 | CASRKLRDREVLGTDTQYF | TGTGCCAGCAGGAAACTCCGGGACAGGGAAGTTTTGGGCACAGATACGCAGTATTTT
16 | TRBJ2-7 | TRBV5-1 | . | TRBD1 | CASSLGPGTGIYEQYF | TGCGCCAGCAGCTTGGGGCCCGGGACAGGGATCTACGAGCAGTACTTC
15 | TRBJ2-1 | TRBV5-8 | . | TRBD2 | CASQPRGVTYNEQFF | TGTGCCAGTCAACCTCGGGGGGTTACCTACAATGAGCAGTTCTTC
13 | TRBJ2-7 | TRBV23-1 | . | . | CASSFISGYEQYF | TGCGCCAGCAGTTTTATATCCGGCTACGAGCAGTACTTC
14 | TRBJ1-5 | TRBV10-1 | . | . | CASSAGAPNQPQHF | TGCGCCAGCAGTGCAGGGGCCCCCAATCAGCCCCAGCATTTT
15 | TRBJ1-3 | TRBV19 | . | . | CASSKGGGSGNTIYF | TGTGCCAGTAGTAAGGGCGGAGGCTCTGGAAACACCATATATTTT
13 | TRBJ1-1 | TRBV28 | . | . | CASNLRGNTEAFF | TGTGCCAGCAATCTTCGGGGGAACACTGAAGCTTTCTTT
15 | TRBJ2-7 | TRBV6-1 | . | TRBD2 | CASSEAAGPSYEQYF | TGTGCCAGCAGTGAAGCAGCGGGACCCTCCTACGAGCAGTACTTC
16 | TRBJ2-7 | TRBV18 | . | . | CASSSSQRPLGYEQYF | TGTGCCAGCTCTTCGAGTCAGAGGCCTTTAGGCTACGAGCAGTACTTC
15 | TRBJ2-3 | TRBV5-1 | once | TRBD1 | CASSPRTGGTDTQYF | TGCGCCAGCAGCCCTCGGACAGGGGGCACAGATACGCAGTATTTT
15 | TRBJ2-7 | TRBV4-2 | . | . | CASSQERGSTGEQYF | TGTGCCAGCAGCCAAGAACGGGGTTCGACTGGGGAGCAGTACTTC
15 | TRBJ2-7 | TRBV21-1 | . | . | CASSKGAGDSYEQYF | TGTGCCAGCAGCAAAGGGGCAGGGGACTCCTACGAGCAGTACTTC